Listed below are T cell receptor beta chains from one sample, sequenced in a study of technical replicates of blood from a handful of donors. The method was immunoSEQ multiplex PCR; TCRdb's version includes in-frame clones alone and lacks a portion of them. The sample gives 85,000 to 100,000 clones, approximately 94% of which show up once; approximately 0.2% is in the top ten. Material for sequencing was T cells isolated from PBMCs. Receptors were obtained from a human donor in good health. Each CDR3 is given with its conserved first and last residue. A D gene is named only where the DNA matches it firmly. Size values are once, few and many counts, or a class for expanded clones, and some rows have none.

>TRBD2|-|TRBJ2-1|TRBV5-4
TGTGCCAGCAGCATGAGAGCGGGATCTAACAACAATGAGCAGTTCTTC
CASSMRAGSNNNEQFF
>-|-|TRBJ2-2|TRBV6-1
TGTGCCAGCAGTGAAAGGCAGGTTCAGTCCGGGGAGCTGTTTTTT
CASSERQVQSGELFF
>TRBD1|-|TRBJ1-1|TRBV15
TGTGCCACCAGCAGACAGACAGGGGGCTTTTCTGAAGCTTTCTTT
CATSRQTGGFSEAFF
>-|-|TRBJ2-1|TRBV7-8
TGTGCCAGCAGTTTTCACGAGAACAATGAGCAGTTCTTC
CASSFHENNEQFF
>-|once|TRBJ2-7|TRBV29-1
TGTTCGTACCGCGCAGGGCACGGCTCCTACGAGCAGTACTTC
CSYRAGHGSYEQYF
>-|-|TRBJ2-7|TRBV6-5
TGTGCCAGCAGTTACAGCACCGAGCAGTACTTC
CASSYSTEQYF
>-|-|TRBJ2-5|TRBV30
TGTGCCTGGAGTGCCAACCAAGAGACCCAGTACTTC
CAWSANQETQYF
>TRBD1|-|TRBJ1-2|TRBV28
TGTGCCAGCAGTCAGCCGGGACAGGGGAACTATGGCTACACCTTC
CASSQPGQGNYGYTF
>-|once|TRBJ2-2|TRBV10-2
TGCGCCAGCAGGGCCTCACAGAACACCGGGGAGCTGTTTTTT
CASRASQNTGELFF
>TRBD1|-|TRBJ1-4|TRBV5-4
TGTGCCAGCAGCAGATGGACAGGGCCTAATGAAAAACTGTTTTTT
CASSRWTGPNEKLFF
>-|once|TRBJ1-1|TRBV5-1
TGCGCCAGCAGCTTGGTGGCAGGGCCCCTCCCCAGCACTGAAGCTTTCTTT
CASSLVAGPLPSTEAFF
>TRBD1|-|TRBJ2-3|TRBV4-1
TGCGCCAGCAGCCTCTCAACCCCGGGACAGGGATTTTTTGATACGCAGTATTTT
CASSLSTPGQGFFDTQYF
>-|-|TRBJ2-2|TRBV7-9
TGTGCCACCGCCCAGATTCCCAAAGACACCGGGGAGCTGTTTTTT
CATAQIPKDTGELFF
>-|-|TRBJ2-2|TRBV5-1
TGCGCCAGCAGCTTCGATACAGGGAAAACCGGGGAGCTGTTTTTT
CASSFDTGKTGELFF
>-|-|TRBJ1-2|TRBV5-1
TGCGCCAGCAGCGCGGGACTGCGTGAGGACTATGGCTACACCTTC
CASSAGLREDYGYTF
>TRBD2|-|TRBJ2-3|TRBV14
TGTGCCAGCAGCCAAGGACTAGCGGGAGATCTTACGCAGTATTTT
CASSQGLAGDLTQYF
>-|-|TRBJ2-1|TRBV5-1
TGCGCCAGCAGCTTGTCACTCGCCAATGAGCAGTTCTTC
CASSLSLANEQFF
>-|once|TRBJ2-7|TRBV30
TGTGCCTTGGTTAAGCCGGGTCAGATCGCGCAGTACTTC
CALVKPGQIAQYF
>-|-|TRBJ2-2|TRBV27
TGTGCCAGCAGTCTCCGGGCCCCGGGAAAGGTACAATCCGCCGGGGAGCTGTTTTTT
CASSLRAPGKVQSAGELFF
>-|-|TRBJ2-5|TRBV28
TGTGCCAGCAGACAGGGAACAAGACAAGAGACCCAGTACTTC
CASRQGTRQETQYF
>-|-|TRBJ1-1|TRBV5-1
TGCGCCAGCAGCCGGGTACGACAGACCTCGAACACTGAAGCTTTCTTT
CASSRVRQTSNTEAFF
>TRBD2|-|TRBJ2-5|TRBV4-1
TGCGCCAGCAGCCAAGAGGGCGGGAGCGGTGAGACCCAGTACTTC
CASSQEGGSGETQYF
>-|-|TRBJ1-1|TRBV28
TGTGCCAGCAGATCAGTCACTTCGGGTCGTAGTGAAGCTTTCTTT
CASRSVTSGRSEAFF
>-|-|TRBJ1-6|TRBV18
TGTGCCAGCTCCTTGGCCCAGGGGAGAGGTAATTCACCCCTCCACTTT
CASSLAQGRGNSPLHF
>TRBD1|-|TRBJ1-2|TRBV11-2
TGTGCCAGCAGCCCCTGGACAGGGCTAGGGACAAACTATGGCTACACCTTC
CASSPWTGLGTNYGYTF
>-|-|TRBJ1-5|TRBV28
TGTGCCAGCAGTTTGACAGGCCATTGGAGCAATCAGCCCCAGCATTTT
CASSLTGHWSNQPQHF
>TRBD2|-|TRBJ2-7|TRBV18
TGTGCCAGCTCACCAGGGGGGGGATACGAGCAGTACTTC
CASSPGGGYEQYF
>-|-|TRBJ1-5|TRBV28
TGTGCCAGCAGTTTCATGGGGCTGGGACAGCCCCAGCATTTT
CASSFMGLGQPQHF
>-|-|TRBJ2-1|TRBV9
TGTGCCAGCAGCCCTGGGGGCCGACCGTACAATGAGCAGTTCTTC
CASSPGGRPYNEQFF
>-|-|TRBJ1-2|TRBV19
TGTGCCAGTAGTATACCGGGGGGGAACTATGGCTACACCTTC
CASSIPGGNYGYTF
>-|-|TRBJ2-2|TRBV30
TGTGCCTGGAGTGTGGGGGGCACCGGGGAGCTGTTTTTT
CAWSVGGTGELFF
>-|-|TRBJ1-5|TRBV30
TGTGCCTCGAAAGGCCCGGACAGCATGGGAAGCAATCAGCCCCAGCATTTT
CASKGPDSMGSNQPQHF
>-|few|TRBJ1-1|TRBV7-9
TGTGCCAGCACTTCACGAGGGAACACTGAAGCTTTCTTT
CASTSRGNTEAFF
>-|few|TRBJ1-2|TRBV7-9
TGTGCCAGCAGCTTTTCCGGCCTCTCGGGGAACGGCTACACCTTC
CASSFSGLSGNGYTF
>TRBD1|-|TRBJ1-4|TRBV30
TGTGCCTTGGACAGGGGTTATGAAAAACTGTTTTTT
CALDRGYEKLFF
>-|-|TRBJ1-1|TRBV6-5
TGTGCCAGCAGTCCCGACAGGTTCACTGAAGCTTTCTTT
CASSPDRFTEAFF
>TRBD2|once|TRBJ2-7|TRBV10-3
TGTGCCATCAGGCGGGGGGCGAGCTCCTACGAGCAGTACTTC
CAIRRGASSYEQYF
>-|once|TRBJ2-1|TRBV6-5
TGTGCCAGCAGTTACTCGAGCGTATATGAGCAGTTCTTC
CASSYSSVYEQFF
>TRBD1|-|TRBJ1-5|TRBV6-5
TGTGCCAGCAGTTACCAGGACAGGGCGCCCCAGCATTTT
CASSYQDRAPQHF
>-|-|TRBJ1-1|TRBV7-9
TGTGCCAGCAGCCCGACGGGGGGGCTTGGAACTGAAGCTTTCTTT
CASSPTGGLGTEAFF
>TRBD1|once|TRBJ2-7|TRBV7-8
TGTGCCAGCAGAGACAGGGAAGGGTCCTACGAGCAGTACTTC
CASRDREGSYEQYF
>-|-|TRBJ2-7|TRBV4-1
TGCGCCAGCAGCCAAGATCATGCTAAGGGGCGCAACGAGCAGTACTTC
CASSQDHAKGRNEQYF
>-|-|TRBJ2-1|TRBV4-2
TGTGCCAGCAGCCAATCTATGGGGGCGGGTGCTGGGGTATACAATGAGCAGTTCTTC
CASSQSMGAGAGVYNEQFF
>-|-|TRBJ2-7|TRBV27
TGTGCCAGCAGTCACTCCATCTCCTACGAGCAGTACTTC
CASSHSISYEQYF
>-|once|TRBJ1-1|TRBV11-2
TGTGCCAGCAGCCCGCCTCGTGAGGACACTGAAGCTTTCTTT
CASSPPREDTEAFF